This TCR beta chain was sequenced for a study of OX40 agonist ivuxolimab in advanced cancers. This CDR3 has 15 residues. V lost 3 bases to trimming and J lost 4 bases, with 12 bases between them. Looked up from germline, CDR1 is LNHDA and CDR2 is SQIVND (reference sequence). This table comes from immunoSEQ multiplex PCR, and its TCRdb copy is limited to in-frame clones, with some not included. The table has 70,000 or so clones, 85% seen once. Sequenced here: CD4+ or CD8+ T cells sorted from blood, sampled in a trial of the OX40 agonist ivuxolimab. This receptor was taken from an adult with an advanced solid tumor such as melanoma, head and neck, liver or kidney cancer. The chain couples TRBV19 to TRBJ2-2, with D perhaps TRBD2 (5 bases). The CDR3 coding sequence is TGTGCCAGTAGTATCAGTGAGGGCTGCACCGGGGAGCTGTTTTTT. Amino acid sequence: CASSISEGCTGELFF.